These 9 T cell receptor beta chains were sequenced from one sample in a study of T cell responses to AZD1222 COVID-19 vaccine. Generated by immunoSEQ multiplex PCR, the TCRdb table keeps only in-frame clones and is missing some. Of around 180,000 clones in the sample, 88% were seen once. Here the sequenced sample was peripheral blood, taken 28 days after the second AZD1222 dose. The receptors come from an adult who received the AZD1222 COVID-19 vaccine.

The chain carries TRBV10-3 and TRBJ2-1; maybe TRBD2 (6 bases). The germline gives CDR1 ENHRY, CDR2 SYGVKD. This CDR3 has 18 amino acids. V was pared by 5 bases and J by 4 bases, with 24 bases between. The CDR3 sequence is CAISPTVSIGTGYNEQFF. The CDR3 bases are TGTGCCATCAGTCCGACTGTCTCTATCGGGACTGGATACAATGAGCAGTTCTTC.

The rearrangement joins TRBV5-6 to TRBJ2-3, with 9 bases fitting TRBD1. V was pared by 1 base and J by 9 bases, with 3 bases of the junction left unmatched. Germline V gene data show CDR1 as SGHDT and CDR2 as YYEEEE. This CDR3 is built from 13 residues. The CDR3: CASSLPTGGTQYF. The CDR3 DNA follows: TGTGCCAGCAGCTTGCCGACAGGGGGGACGCAGTATTTT.

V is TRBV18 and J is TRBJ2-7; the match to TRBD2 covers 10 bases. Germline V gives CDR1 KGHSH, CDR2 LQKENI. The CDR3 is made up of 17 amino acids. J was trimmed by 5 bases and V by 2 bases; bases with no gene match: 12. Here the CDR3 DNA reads TGTGCCAGCTCACCATTGAGGCGATCCGGACTAGCGGACGAGCAGTACTTC. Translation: CASSPLRRSGLADEQYF.

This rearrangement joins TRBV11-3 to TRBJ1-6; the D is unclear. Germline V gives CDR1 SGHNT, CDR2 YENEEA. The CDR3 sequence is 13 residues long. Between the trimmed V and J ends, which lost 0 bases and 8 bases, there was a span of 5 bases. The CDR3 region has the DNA TGTGCCAGCAGCTTAGATGGGGATTCACCCCTCCACTTT. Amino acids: CASSLDGDSPLHF.

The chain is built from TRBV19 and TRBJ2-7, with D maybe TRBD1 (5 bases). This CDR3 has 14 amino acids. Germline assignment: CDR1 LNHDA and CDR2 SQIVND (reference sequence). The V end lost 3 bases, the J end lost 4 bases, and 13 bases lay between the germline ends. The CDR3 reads CASSILEGAYEQYF. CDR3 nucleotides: TGTGCCAGTAGTATCCTCGAAGGGGCATACGAGCAGTACTTC.

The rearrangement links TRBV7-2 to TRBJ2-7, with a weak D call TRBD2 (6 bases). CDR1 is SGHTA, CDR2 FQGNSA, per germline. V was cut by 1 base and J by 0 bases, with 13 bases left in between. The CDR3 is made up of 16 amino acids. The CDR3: CASSLEAGFSSYEQYF. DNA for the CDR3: TGTGCCAGCAGCTTAGAGGCGGGATTCAGCTCCTACGAGCAGTACTTC.

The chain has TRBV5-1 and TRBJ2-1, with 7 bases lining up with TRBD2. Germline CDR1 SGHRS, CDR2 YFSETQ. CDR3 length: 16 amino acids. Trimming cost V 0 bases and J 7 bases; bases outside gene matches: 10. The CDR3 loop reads CASSLEEGGSWNEQFF. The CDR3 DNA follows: TGCGCCAGCAGCTTGGAGGAGGGAGGGTCCTGGAATGAGCAGTTCTTC.

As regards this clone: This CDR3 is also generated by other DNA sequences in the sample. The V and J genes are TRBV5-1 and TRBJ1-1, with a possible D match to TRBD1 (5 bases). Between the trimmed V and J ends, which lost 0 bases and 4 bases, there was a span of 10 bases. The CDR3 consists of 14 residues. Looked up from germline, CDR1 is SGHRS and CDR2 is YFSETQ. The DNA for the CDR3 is TGCGCCAGCAGCTTGGGAGGCGGGGGCACTGAAGCTTTCTTT. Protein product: CASSLGGGGTEAFF.

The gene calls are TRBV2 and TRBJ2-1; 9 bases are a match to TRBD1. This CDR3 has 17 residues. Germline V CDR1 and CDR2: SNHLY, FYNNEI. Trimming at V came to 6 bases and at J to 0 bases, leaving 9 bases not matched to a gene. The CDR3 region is CASRNTGGRGSYNEQFF. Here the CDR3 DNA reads TGTGCCAGCAGAAACACAGGGGGCCGGGGCTCCTACAATGAGCAGTTCTTC.